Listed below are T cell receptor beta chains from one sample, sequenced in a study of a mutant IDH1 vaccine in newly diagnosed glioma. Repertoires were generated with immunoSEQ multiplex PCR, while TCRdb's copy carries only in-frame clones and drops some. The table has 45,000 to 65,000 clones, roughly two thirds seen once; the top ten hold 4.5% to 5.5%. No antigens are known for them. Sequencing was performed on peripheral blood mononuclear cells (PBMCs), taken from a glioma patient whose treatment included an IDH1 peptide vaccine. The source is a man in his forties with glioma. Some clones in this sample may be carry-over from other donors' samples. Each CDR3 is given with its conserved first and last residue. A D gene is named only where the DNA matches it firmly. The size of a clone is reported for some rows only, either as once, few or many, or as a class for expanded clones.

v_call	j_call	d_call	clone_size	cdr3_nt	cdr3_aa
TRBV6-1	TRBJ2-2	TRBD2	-	TGTGCCAGCAGTACCGGACTAGCGGGCACCGGGGAGCTGTTTTTT	CASSTGLAGTGELFF
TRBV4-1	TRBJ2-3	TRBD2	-	TGCGCCAGCAGCCAAGTGGGGGGACTAGCGAGTGATACGCAGTATTTT	CASSQVGGLASDTQYF
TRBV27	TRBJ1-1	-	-	TGTGCCAGCAGTTTTAGGGGCGGAAACACTGAAGCTTTCTTT	CASSFRGGNTEAFF
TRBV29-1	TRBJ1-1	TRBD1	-	TGCAGCGTTTTCAGGACAGGGAGCCCCCTTGGTGCTTTCTTT	CSVFRTGSPLGAFF
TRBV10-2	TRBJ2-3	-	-	TGCGCCAGCAGTGAAACCTCCCAACCCACAGATACGCAGTATTTT	CASSETSQPTDTQYF
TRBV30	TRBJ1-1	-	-	TGTGCCTGGGACCTCCAGAACACTGAAGCTTTCTTT	CAWDLQNTEAFF
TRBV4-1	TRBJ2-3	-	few	TGCGCCAGCAGCCAACGGACAGAACGCACAGATACGCAGTATTTT	CASSQRTERTDTQYF
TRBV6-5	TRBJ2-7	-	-	TGTGCCAGCAGTTACCTCGCCGGACCCGACGGCGAGCAGTACTTC	CASSYLAGPDGEQYF
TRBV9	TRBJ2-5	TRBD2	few	TGTGCCAGCAGCGAGGATAGCGGGGGCGGGGAGACCCAGTACTTC	CASSEDSGGGETQYF
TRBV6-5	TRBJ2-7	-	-	TGTGCCAGCAGTTACTCCAGGGGAGATTACGAGCAGTACTTC	CASSYSRGDYEQYF
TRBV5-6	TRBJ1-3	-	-	TGTGCCAGCTGGCGGGGTCTAACGGGAAACACCATATATTTT	CASWRGLTGNTIYF
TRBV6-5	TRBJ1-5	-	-	TGTGCCAGCGCCCCTAAGTATAGCAATCAGCCCCAGCATTTT	CASAPKYSNQPQHF
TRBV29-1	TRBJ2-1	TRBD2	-	TGCAGCGTTGCACTAGCGGGGTATGAGCAGTTCTTC	CSVALAGYEQFF
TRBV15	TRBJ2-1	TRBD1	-	TGTGCCACCAGCCAGACCCGAACAGGGGACAATGAGCAGTTCTTC	CATSQTRTGDNEQFF
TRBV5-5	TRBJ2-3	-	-	TGTGCCAGCAGCTTGGTGGGCAGCACTAGCACAGATACGCAGTATTTT	CASSLVGSTSTDTQYF
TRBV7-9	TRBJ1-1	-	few	TGTGCCAGCAGCCTGGGTGGAGCTGAAGCTTTCTTT	CASSLGGAEAFF
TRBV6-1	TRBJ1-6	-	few	TGTGCCAGCAGTCGACCCGGGAGGTACTCACCCCTCCACTTT	CASSRPGRYSPLHF
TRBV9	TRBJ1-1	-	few	TGTGCCAGCAGCGTAGAGGACGGGACTGAAGCTTTCTTT	CASSVEDGTEAFF
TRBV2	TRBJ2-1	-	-	TGTGCCAGCGGCCCGAGAGCCTCCTACAATGAGCAGTTCTTC	CASGPRASYNEQFF
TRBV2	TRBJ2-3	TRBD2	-	TGTGCCAGTCGACTAGCGCTTGGTACAGATACGCAGTATTTT	CASRLALGTDTQYF
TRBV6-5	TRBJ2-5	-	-	TGTGCCAGCAGTTACTCGACTAATCCAGAGACCCAGTACTTC	CASSYSTNPETQYF
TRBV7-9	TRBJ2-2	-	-	TGTGCCAGCAGCGTCGAGGGACGCCCCACCGGGGAGCTGTTTTTT	CASSVEGRPTGELFF
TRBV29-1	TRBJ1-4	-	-	TGCAGCGCGAGGGGAGTTAGTGAAAAACTGTTTTTT	CSARGVSEKLFF
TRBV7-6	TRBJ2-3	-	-	TGTGCCAGCAGCTGGAGTGGGGGTCCCACAGATACGCAGTATTTT	CASSWSGGPTDTQYF
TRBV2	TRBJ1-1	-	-	TGTGCCAGCAGTCCCCGGGGCTCGCGGGCCGGGAACACTGAAGCTTTCTTT	CASSPRGSRAGNTEAFF
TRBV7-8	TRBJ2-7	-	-	TGTGCCAGCAGCTTAGGAAACACCGGGACACTCTACGAGCAGTACTTC	CASSLGNTGTLYEQYF
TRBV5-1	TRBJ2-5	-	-	TGCGCCAGCAGCTTGGTTCCGGGCGGTCAAGAGACCCAGTACTTC	CASSLVPGGQETQYF
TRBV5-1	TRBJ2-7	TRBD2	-	TGCGCCAGCAGCTTGGACCTAGCGGGGGGAAACGAGCAGTACTTC	CASSLDLAGGNEQYF
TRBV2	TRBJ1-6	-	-	TGTGCCAGCAGTGATCAAGGTACCTATAATTCACCCCTCCACTTT	CASSDQGTYNSPLHF
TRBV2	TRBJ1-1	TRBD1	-	TGTGCCAGTGGACAGGGAAAAATGAACACTGAAGCTTTCTTT	CASGQGKMNTEAFF
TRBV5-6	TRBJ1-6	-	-	TGTGCCAGCAGCGTCCCGACAGCTAATTCACCCCTCCACTTT	CASSVPTANSPLHF
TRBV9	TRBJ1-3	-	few	TGTGCCAGCAGCGTAGTTGGCGGGTCTGGAAACACCATATATTTT	CASSVVGGSGNTIYF
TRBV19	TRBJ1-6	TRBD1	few	TGTGCCAGTAGTGTGGACAGGGAAACCTCACCCCTCCACTTT	CASSVDRETSPLHF
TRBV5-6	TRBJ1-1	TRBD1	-	TGTGCCAGCAGCTCGGACAGGGGCGAGGGCACTGAAGCTTTCTTT	CASSSDRGEGTEAFF
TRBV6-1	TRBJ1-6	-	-	TGTGCCAGCAGCCCCTTCGAGGGGAATTCACCCCTCCACTTT	CASSPFEGNSPLHF
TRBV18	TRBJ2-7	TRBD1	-	TGTGCCAGCTCACTGGGACAGGAGGCCTACGAGCAGTACTTC	CASSLGQEAYEQYF
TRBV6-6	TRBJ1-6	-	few	TGTGCCAGCAGGGGACTGAGCAATTCACCCCTCCACTTT	CASRGLSNSPLHF
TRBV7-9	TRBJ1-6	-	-	TGTGCCAGCAGCTTAGCGCTTGGGGATTCACCCCTCCACTTT	CASSLALGDSPLHF
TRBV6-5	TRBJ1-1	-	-	TGTGCCAGCAGCTTCACTGGTTGGTACACTGAAGCTTTCTTT	CASSFTGWYTEAFF
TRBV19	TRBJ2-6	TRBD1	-	TGTGCCAGTAGTGTCTACCCGGGACAGGGGGCAGGTGGGGCCAACGTCCTGACTTTC	CASSVYPGQGAGGANVLTF